This T cell receptor (beta chain) was sequenced during a study of T cells after yellow fever vaccination. CDR1 and CDR2 (germline): SGHTA, FQGNSA. With 4 bases clipped from V and 5 bases from J, the junction kept 9 bases outside the gene matches. The CDR3 spans 16 residues. TCRdb called the 5' RACE reads again in MiXCR, with one record for every CDR3 protein. The sample includes just over 250,000 distinct CDR3 sequences, approximately 5.2% of them seen just once. There are a few counts of this clonotype. Its antigen is as yet unknown. The study's findings and limits: Secondary responses were weaker yet peaked faster, day 5 versus 15.

V and J are TRBV7-2 and TRBJ2-5, with 11 positions matching TRBD2. The receptor was derived from a man younger than 35 who received the YFV17D yellow fever vaccine. Specimen: CD4+ T cells sorted from PBMCs, collected on the day of the yellow fever booster vaccination. This CDR3 reads CASSSYSGGALETQYF. The CDR3 DNA reads as TGTGCCAGCAGCTCCTATAGCGGGGGGGCCCTGGAGACCCAGTACTTC.